The clone carrying this T cell receptor (beta chain) was seen at least ten times. Its specificity is not known. Amplification of the TCR beta CDR3 (from genomic DNA) was done by two-round multiplex PCR. Used in first-round PCR were primers specific to each TRBV and TRBJ gene. Universal primers were used for second-round PCR. A single record per CDR3 protein comes from TCRdb applying MiXCR to the multiplex PCR reads. The table shows tens of thousands of distinct CDR3 sequences, with about 32% occurring only once. V gave up 6 bases and J gave up 3 bases; unmatched junction bases: 7. CDR3 length equals 14 residues. Germline-derived CDR1 and CDR2 are SQVTM and ANQGSEA. The data were obtained in a study of prognosis after radiotherapy for stage I lung cancer. Overall study context: Enrolled patients had stage I non-small cell lung cancer and entered the cohort between early 2018 and early 2019. Notes on the study in general: Patients' TRBV and TRBJ gene usage reportedly differed by presence or absence of metastases. Among patients who developed distant metastases, Shannon entropy after stereotactic body radiation therapy was lower.

This sequence joins TRBV29-1 and TRBJ2-7, with 11 bases fitting TRBD2. Sequences were derived from PBMCs, sampled before or after stereotactic body radiation therapy (not recorded which). This TCR came from a donor aged 50 or older with non-small cell lung cancer. The CDR3, as DNA: TGCAGCGTGGCGCTAGCGGGAGGCATCTACGAGCAGTACTTC. Translated: CSVALAGGIYEQYF.